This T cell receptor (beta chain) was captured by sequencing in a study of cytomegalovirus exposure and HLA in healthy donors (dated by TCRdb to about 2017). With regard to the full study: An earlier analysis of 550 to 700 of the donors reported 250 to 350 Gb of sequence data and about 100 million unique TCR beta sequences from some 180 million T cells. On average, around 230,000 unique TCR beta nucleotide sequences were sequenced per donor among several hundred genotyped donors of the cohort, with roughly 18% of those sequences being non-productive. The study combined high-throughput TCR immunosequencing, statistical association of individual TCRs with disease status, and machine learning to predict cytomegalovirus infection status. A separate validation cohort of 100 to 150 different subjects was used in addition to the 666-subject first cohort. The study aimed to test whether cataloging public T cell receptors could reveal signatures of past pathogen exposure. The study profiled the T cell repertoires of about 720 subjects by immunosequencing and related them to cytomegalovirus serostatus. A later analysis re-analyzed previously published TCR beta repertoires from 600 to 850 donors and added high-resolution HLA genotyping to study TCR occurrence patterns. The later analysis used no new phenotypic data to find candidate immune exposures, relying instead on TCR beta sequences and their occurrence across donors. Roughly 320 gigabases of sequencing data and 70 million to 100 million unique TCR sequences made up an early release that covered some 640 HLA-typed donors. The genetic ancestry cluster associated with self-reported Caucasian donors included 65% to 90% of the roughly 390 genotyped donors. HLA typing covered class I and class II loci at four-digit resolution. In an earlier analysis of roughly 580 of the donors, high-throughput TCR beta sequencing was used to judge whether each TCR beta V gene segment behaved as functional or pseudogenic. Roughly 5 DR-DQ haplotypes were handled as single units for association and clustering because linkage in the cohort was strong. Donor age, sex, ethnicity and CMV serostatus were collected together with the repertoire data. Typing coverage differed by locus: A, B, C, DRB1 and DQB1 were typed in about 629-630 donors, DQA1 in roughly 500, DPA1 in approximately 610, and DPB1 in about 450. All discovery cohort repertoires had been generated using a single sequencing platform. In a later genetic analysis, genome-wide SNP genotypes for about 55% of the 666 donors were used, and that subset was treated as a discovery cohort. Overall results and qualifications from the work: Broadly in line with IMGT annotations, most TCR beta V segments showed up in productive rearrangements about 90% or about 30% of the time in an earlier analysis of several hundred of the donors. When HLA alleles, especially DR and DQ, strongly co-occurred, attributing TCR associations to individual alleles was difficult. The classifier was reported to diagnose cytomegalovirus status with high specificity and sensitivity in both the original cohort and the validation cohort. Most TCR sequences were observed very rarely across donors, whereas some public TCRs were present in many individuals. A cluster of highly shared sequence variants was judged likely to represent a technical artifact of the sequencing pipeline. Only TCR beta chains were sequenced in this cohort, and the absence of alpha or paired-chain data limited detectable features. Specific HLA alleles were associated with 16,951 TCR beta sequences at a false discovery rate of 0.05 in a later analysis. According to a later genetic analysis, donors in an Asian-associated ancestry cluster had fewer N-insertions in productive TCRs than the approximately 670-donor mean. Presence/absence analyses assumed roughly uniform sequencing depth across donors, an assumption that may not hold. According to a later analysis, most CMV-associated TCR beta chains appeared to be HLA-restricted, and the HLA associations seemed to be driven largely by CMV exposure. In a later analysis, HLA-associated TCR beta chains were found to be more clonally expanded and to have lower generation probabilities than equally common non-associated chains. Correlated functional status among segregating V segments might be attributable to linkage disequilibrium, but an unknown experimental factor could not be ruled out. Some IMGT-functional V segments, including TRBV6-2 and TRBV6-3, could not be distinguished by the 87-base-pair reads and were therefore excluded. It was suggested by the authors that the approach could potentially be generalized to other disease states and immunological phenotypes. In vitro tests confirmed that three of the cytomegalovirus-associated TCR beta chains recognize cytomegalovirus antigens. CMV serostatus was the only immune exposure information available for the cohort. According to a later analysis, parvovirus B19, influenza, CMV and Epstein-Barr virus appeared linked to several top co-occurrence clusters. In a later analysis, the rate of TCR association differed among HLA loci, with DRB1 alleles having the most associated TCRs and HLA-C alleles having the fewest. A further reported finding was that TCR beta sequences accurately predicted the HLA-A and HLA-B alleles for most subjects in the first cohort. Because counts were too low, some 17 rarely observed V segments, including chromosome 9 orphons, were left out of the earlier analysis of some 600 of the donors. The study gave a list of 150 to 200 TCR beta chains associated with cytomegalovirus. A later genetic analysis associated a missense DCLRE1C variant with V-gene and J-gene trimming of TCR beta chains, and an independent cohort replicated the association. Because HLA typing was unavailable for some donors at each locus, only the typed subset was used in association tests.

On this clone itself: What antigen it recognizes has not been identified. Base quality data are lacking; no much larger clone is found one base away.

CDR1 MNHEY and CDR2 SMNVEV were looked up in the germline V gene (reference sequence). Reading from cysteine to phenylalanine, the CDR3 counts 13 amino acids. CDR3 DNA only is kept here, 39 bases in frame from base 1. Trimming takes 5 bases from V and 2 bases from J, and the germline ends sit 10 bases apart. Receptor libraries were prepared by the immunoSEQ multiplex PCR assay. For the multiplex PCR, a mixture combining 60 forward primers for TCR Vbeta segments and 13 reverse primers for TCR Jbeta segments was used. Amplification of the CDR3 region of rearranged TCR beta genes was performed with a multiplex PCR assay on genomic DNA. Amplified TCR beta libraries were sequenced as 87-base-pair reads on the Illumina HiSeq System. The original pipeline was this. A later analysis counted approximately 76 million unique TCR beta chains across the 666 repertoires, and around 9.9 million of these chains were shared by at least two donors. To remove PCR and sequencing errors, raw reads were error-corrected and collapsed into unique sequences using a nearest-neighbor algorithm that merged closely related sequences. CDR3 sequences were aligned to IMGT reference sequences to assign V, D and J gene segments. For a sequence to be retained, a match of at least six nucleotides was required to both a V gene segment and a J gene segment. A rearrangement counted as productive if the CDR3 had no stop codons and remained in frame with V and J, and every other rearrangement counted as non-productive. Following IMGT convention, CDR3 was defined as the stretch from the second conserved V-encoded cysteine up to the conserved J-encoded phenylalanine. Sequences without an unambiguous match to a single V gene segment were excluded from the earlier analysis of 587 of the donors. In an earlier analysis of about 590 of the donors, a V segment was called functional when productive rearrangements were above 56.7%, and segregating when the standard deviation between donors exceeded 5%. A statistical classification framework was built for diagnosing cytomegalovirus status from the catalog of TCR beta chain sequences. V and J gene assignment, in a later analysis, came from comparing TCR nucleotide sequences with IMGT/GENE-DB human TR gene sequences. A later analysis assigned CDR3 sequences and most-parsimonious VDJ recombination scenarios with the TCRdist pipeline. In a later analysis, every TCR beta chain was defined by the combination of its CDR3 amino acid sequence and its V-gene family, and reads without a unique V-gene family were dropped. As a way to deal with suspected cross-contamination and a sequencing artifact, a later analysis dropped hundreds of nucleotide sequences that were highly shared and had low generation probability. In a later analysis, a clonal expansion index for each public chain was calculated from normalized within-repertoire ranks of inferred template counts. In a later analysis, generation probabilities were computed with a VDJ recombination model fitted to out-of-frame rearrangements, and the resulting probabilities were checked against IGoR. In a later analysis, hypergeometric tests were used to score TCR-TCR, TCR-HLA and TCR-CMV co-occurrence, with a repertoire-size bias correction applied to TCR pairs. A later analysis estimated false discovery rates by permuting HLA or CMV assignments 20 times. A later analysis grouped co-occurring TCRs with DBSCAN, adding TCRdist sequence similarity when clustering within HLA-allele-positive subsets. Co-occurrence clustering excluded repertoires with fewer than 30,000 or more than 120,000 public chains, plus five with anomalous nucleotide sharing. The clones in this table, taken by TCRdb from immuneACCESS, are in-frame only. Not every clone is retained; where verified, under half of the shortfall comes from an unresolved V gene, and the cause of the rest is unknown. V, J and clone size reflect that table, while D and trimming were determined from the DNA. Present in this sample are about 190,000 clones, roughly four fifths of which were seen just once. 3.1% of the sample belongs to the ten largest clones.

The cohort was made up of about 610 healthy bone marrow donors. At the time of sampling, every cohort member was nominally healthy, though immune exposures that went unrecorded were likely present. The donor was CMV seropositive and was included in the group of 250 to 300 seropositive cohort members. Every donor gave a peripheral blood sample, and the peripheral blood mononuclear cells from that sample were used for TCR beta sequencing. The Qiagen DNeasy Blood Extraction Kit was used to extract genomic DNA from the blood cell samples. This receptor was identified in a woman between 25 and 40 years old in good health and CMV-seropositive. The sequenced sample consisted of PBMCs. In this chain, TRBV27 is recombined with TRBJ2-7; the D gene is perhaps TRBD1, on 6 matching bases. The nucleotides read TGTGCCAGCAGTCCCCCAGGGGCCTACGAGCAGTACTTC. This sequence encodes CASSPPGAYEQYF.